A single sample is the source of the 21 T cell receptor beta chains below, sequenced in a study of blood T cell repertoires in COVID-19. Repertoires were generated with immunoSEQ multiplex PCR, while TCRdb's copy carries only in-frame clones and drops some. The sample contains over 80,000 clones, more than 70% of which appear only once. The sample taken for sequencing was peripheral blood. The receptors derive from a human donor in a cohort sampled during active COVID-19.

The chain recombines TRBV5-4 with TRBJ2-5; TRBD2 matches at 15 bases. Germline CDR1 reads SGHNT; CDR2 reads YYREEE (reference sequence). V was pared by 4 bases and J by 5 bases, with 6 bases of the junction left unmatched. This CDR3 spans 16 amino acids. CDR3 loop: CASSPGTSGRSETQYF. In DNA, the CDR3 is TGTGCCAGCAGCCCGGGGACTAGCGGGAGGTCGGAGACCCAGTACTTC.

The gene calls are TRBV21-1 and TRBJ2-7; TRBD1 reflects the table's D call only, with no check against the DNA. TRBV21-1 is termed a pseudogene. This CDR3 spans 15 amino acids. The CDR3 spells CASSRVRDSHYEQYF. The CDR3 region has the DNA TGTGCCAGCAGCCGTGTAAGAGACAGCCACTACGAGCAGTACTTC.

In its sample, this clone was seen once. The gene calls are TRBV11-2 and TRBJ2-7; TRBD2 matches at 8 bases. Looked up from germline, CDR1 is SGHAT and CDR2 is FQNNGV. V shed 0 bases and J 0 bases; nucleotides not matched to a gene: 10. The CDR3 length is 18 residues. CDR3 sequence: CASSLDRGLAEFSYEQYF. The DNA for the CDR3 is TGTGCCAGCAGCTTAGATAGAGGACTAGCAGAATTCTCCTACGAGCAGTACTTC.

This chain joins TRBV5-4 and TRBJ1-2; D is perhaps TRBD1 (6 bases). Germline V CDR1 and CDR2: SGHNT, YYREEE (reference sequence). V was shortened by 2 bases and J by 4 bases, with 18 bases between the two germline ends. The length of the CDR3 is 16 residues. CDR3 protein: CASSLRGAFVGYGYTF. CDR3 sequence (DNA): TGTGCCAGCAGCTTACGGGGGGCGTTCGTCGGCTATGGCTACACCTTC.

This clone was counted a single time. The genes are TRBV7-3 and TRBJ2-1; 7 bases agree with TRBD1. V shed 7 bases and J 7 bases; nucleotides not matched to a gene: 13. CDR1 and CDR2 (germline): SGHTA, FQGTGA. The CDR3 contains 15 residues. CDR3 residues: CASILEQGPMNEQFF. Written as DNA, the CDR3 is TGTGCCAGCATACTCGAACAGGGGCCCATGAATGAGCAGTTCTTC.

The chain uses TRBV19 and TRBJ2-2; perhaps TRBD1 as D (5 bases). Trimming pared 4 bases from V and 0 bases from J, leaving 12 bases between. Per germline, CDR1 LNHDA and CDR2 SQIVND (reference sequence). This CDR3 has 16 residues. The CDR3 bases are TGTGCCAGTAGTAATTTGGGGCAGCCGAACACCGGGGAGCTGTTTTTT. Its protein product is CASSNLGQPNTGELFF. Drawing the rest from reference TRBV19 and TRBJ2-2, the complete variable domain is DGGITQSPKYLFRKEGQNVTLSCEQNLNHDAMYWYRQDPGQGLRLIYYSQIVNDFQKGDIAEGYSVSREKKESFPLTVTSAQKNPTAFYLCASSNLGQPNTGELFFGEGSRLTVL.

The chain recombines TRBV10-3 with TRBJ1-3; D not resolved. The CDR3 contains 15 residues. Deletions cut 3 bases from V and 0 bases from J, with 9 bases between. Germline lookup yields CDR1 ENHRY and CDR2 SYGVKD. Written as DNA, the CDR3 is TGTGCCATCAGTGATGGAGCCCGCTCTGGAAACACCATATATTTT. Its translation: CAISDGARSGNTIYF.

The V and J genes are TRBV6-6 and TRBJ1-1; 7 positions match TRBD1. This CDR3 has 16 residues. V dropped 5 bases and J dropped 4; count of bases not matched to a gene: 13. CDR1 and CDR2 from the germline V gene are MNHNY and SVGAGI (reference sequence). The CDR3 coding sequence is TGTGCCAGCAGTCCTCCGGACAGGCCGAGGGGCACTGAAGCTTTCTTT. Its protein product is CASSPPDRPRGTEAFF.

The V call is TRBV15, the J call TRBJ2-7; 11 positions agree with TRBD2. Unmatched junction bases numbered 11, after V lost 5 bases and J lost 5 bases. Per germline, CDR1 LNHNV and CDR2 YYDKDF (reference sequence). The CDR3 has 16 residues. This chain's CDR3 is CATSPGGLAGGHEQYF. CDR3 in DNA: TGTGCCACCAGCCCCGGTGGGCTAGCGGGAGGCCACGAGCAGTACTTC. The variable domain in full, with the rest retrieved from reference TRBV15 and TRBJ2-7, is DAMVIQNPRYQVTQFGKPVTLSCSQTLNHNVMYWYQQKSSQAPKLLFHYYDKDFNNEADTPDNFQSRRPNTSFCFLDIRSPGLGDTAMYLCATSPGGLAGGHEQYFGPGTRLTVT.

The J gene is TRBJ2-5, the V gene TRBV5-1; possibly TRBD2 for D (7 bases). Deletions cut 4 bases from V and 4 bases from J, with 14 bases between. CDR1 is SGHRS and CDR2 is YFSETQ in the germline V gene. The CDR3 runs to 14 residues. The CDR3 DNA is TGCGCCAGCAGCGCACAAGGGGGGGGAGAGACCCAGTACTTC. This codes for CASSAQGGGETQYF.

This sequence joins TRBV5-1 and TRBJ2-5; the match to TRBD1 covers 8 bases. Germline trimming cut 4 bases from V and 2 bases from J; bases unmatched to any gene: 4. The CDR3 length is 14 residues. Germline V lookup: CDR1 SGHRS, CDR2 YFSETQ. CDR3 in DNA: TGCGCCAGCAGCGGAACAGGGGGACAAGAGACCCAGTACTTC. Its protein is CASSGTGGQETQYF.

Only a few counts were recorded for this clone. The CDR3 sequence: CASSSETSGRVCEQFF. The CDR3 DNA follows: TGTGCCAGCAGCTCAGAGACTAGCGGGAGGGTGTGTGAGCAGTTCTTC. The rearrangement uses TRBV7-4 and TRBJ2-1, with TRBD2 identical over 14 bases. The CDR3 is 16 residues long. The V gene's germline CDR1 is SGHVT and CDR2 SQSDAQ. Trimming cost V 4 bases and J 9 bases; bases outside gene matches: 8. The whole variable domain, filled in from reference TRBV7-4 and TRBJ2-1, reads GAGVSQSPRYKVAKRGRDVALRCDSISGHVTLYWYRQTLGQGSEVLTYSQSDAQRDKSGRPSGRFSAERPERSVSTLKIQRTEQGDSAVYLCASSSETSGRVCEQFFGPGTRLTVL.

The V call is TRBV11-2, the J call TRBJ1-5; D might be TRBD1 (6 bases). Germline-derived CDR1 and CDR2 are SGHAT and FQNNGV. This CDR3 has 15 residues. Trimming left V 5 bases short and J 2 bases short, with 13 bases between. The CDR3 here is CASSPTDSGNQPQHF. The CDR3 nucleotides read TGTGCCAGCAGCCCGACGGACAGTGGCAATCAGCCCCAGCATTTT.

By sample fraction, this clone is medium-sized. In nucleotides, the CDR3 is TGTGCCAGCAGCTCGACAGATACGCAGTATTTT. Its protein is CASSSTDTQYF. This chain connects TRBV7-9 to TRBJ2-3; no firm D call. CDR3 length: 11 residues. Germline V gene data show CDR1 as SEHNR and CDR2 as FQNEAQ (reference sequence). With 4 bases removed from V and 3 bases from J, the gap between germline ends came to 2 bases. Full variable domain (rest looked up from reference TRBV7-9 and TRBJ2-3): DTGVSQNPRHKITKRGQNVTFRCDPISEHNRLYWYRQTLGQGPEFLTYFQNEAQLEKSRLLSDRFSAERPKGSFSTLEIQRTEQGDSAMYLCASSSTDTQYFGPGTRLTVL.

V and J are TRBV28 and TRBJ1-5, with 10 bases lining up with TRBD1. CDR3 length: 15 residues. Trimming took 5 bases from V and 7 from J; bases not matched to a gene: 8. From germline, CDR1 is MDHEN and CDR2 SYDVKM. The CDR3, as DNA: TGTGCCAGCAGTGGACTGGACAGGGGGTTACAGCCCCAGCATTTT. Protein product: CASSGLDRGLQPQHF.

This sequence joins TRBV3-1 (or the pseudogene TRBV3-2) and TRBJ1-1, with 8 bases that match TRBD1. Per germline, CDR1 LGHDT and CDR2 YNNKEL (reference sequence). The junction had 3 bases not matched to a gene; V was cut back by 2 bases and J by 10 bases. This CDR3 region has 12 residues. The CDR3 is CASSQLTGGAFF. The CDR3, as DNA: TGTGCCAGCAGCCAACTAACAGGGGGAGCTTTCTTT.

This clone was seen only once. The rearrangement joins TRBV25-1 to TRBJ1-6; D is unclear. Trimming shortened V by 3 bases and J by 5 bases, and 5 bases separated the two germline ends. The germline gives CDR1 MGHDK, CDR2 SYGVNS. CDR3 length: 13 amino acids. In DNA form, the CDR3 reads TGTGCCAGCAGTGACACAAATAATTCACCCCTCCACTTT. Amino acid sequence: CASSDTNNSPLHF.

This sequence joins TRBV5-8 and TRBJ2-3; TRBD2 matches 8 bases. The CDR3 is 14 residues long. Looked up from germline, CDR1 is SGHTS and CDR2 is YDEGEE. Trimming at V came to 6 bases and at J to 7 bases, leaving 10 bases not matched to a gene. CDR3 loop: CASTSPGGANTQYF. In DNA form, the CDR3 reads TGTGCCAGCACCTCCCCCGGGGGGGCTAATACGCAGTATTTT.

The chain has TRBV18 and TRBJ2-4; the match to TRBD2 covers 10 bases. CDR1 and CDR2 from the germline V gene are KGHSH and LQKENI. V was clipped by 3 bases and J by 6 bases; unmatched bases: 11. This CDR3 contains 17 residues. CDR3 in DNA: TGTGCCAGCTCACCCTCCACTAGCGGGGTAATTGGAAACATTCAGTACTTC. This sequence encodes CASSPSTSGVIGNIQYF. The full variable domain, with the rest looked up from reference TRBV18 and TRBJ2-4, is NAGVMQNPRHLVRRRGQEARLRCSPMKGHSHVYWYRQLPEEGLKFMVYLQKENIIDESGMPKERFSAEFPKEGPSILRIQQVVRGDSAAYFCASSPSTSGVIGNIQYFGAGTRLSVL.

In this sample, this clone turned up once. The chain employs TRBV2 and TRBJ1-5, with TRBD1 identical over 7 bases. The J segment lost 5 bases and the V segment lost 6 bases, leaving 10 bases of the junction unmatched. Germline V lookup: CDR1 SNHLY, CDR2 FYNNEI. The CDR3 extends over 15 amino acids. The CDR3 region has the DNA TGTGCCAGCAGCCTGAAACAGGGGTACGATCAGCCCCAGCATTTT. The encoded protein is CASSLKQGYDQPQHF. Together with reference TRBV2 and TRBJ1-5, the CDR3 gives the full variable domain: EPEVTQTPSHQVTQMGQEVILRCVPISNHLYFYWYRQILGQKVEFLVSFYNNEISEKSEIFDDQFSVERPDGSNFTLKIRSTKLEDSAMYFCASSLKQGYDQPQHFGDGTRLSIL.

This clone was seen only once. The genes are TRBV19 and TRBJ2-2, with a possible D match to TRBD1 (6 bases). The CDR3 is made up of 16 amino acids. Trimming removed 6 bases at V and 0 bases at J, with 14 bases between. Germline V gives CDR1 LNHDA, CDR2 SQIVND (reference sequence). CDR3 amino acids: CASRPPSGANTGELFF. The CDR3 coding sequence is TGTGCCAGTAGGCCCCCGTCAGGGGCGAACACCGGGGAGCTGTTTTTT.